This T cell receptor beta chain originates from a study of blood T cell repertoires in COVID-19. The protocol was immunoSEQ multiplex PCR, while the TCRdb copy is restricted to in-frame clones and leaves out a portion. The sample yields more than 85,000 clones, about 85% seen once. The TCR sequence derives from a human donor in a cohort sampled during active COVID-19. Sequencing input: peripheral blood.

This CDR3 is CAARPGTDSGNTIYF. The CDR3 DNA sequence: TGTGCCGCCCGACCCGGGACAGACTCTGGAAACACCATATATTTT. The V gene is TRBV10-3, the J gene TRBJ1-3, with TRBD1 matching over 7 bases. Germline V gives CDR1 ENHRY, CDR2 SYGVKD. The V gene end was trimmed by 11 bases and the J gene end by 0 bases; junction bases not matched to a gene: 10. The CDR3 consists of 15 residues.